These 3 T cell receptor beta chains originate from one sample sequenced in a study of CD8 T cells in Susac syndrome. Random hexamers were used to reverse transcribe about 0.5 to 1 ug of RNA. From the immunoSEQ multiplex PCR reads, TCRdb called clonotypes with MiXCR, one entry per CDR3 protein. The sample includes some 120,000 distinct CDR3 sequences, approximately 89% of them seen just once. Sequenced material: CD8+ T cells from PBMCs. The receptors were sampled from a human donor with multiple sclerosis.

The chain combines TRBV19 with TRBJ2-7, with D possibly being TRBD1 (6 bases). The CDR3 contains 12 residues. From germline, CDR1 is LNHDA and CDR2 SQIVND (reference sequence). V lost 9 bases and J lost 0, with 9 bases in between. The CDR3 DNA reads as TGTGCCAGCTCGACAGGCTCCTACGAGCAGTACTTC. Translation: CASSTGSYEQYF.

The CDR3: CSVLGEQNTEAFF. The CDR3 bases are TGCAGCGTCCTTGGGGAGCAAAACACTGAAGCTTTCTTT. This sequence joins TRBV29-1 and TRBJ1-1; D is undetermined. The length of the CDR3 is 13 residues. V lost 6 bases, J lost 2 bases, and 13 bases lay in between. Germline V lookup: CDR1 SQVTM, CDR2 ANQGSEA.

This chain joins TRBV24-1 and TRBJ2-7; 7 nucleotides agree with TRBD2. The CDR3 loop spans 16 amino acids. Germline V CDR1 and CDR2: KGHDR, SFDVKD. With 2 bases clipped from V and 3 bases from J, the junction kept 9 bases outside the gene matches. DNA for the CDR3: TGTGCCACCAGTGATTGGAAACTAGCGAAGCGCTACGAGCAGTACTTC. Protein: CATSDWKLAKRYEQYF.